Listed here are 27 T cell receptor beta chains from one sample, sequenced in a study of blood T cells in healthy people across ages. PCR was performed a second time for about 7 to 11 cycles using a sample-barcoded 5' primer and a J-beta primer mix. Via MiXCR, TCRdb re-called the 5' RACE reads, giving one row per CDR3 protein. The table includes about 2 million distinct CDR3 sequences, roughly 50% detected once. The specimen was blood. The receptors stem from a woman in her forties in good health.

V usage is TRBV7-8 and J usage is TRBJ2-5; D call uncertain. The DNA end favors TRBJ2-7, so the J call may be wrong. Per the germline V gene, CDR1 is SGHVS and CDR2 is FQNEAQ. This CDR3 contains 13 residues. As DNA, the CDR3 is TGTGCCAGCAGCTTAGTCGTGGACCACGAGCAGTACTTC. Encoded protein: CASSLVVDHEQYF.

This clonotype was recorded at least ten times. J is TRBJ2-1 and V is TRBV4-3; 15 positions agree with TRBD2. The CDR3 has 15 residues. The germline V gene has CDR1 LGHNA and CDR2 YSLEER. Unmatched junction bases numbered 1, after V lost 4 bases and J lost 6 bases. This CDR3 reads CASSRTSGGANEQFF. CDR3 DNA sequence: TGCGCCAGCAGCCGGACTAGCGGGGGGGCCAATGAGCAGTTCTTC.

This clonotype was counted a few times. A read error may account for a junction end that differs from germline. The chain combines TRBV4-3 with TRBJ1-2; 7 bases line up with TRBD1. The germline gives CDR1 LGHNA, CDR2 YSLEER. This CDR3 spans 14 amino acids. The CDR3 sequence is CASSPGPGGYGYTF. CDR3 DNA sequence: TGTGCCAGCAGCCCGGGACCAGGGGGCTATGGCTACACCTTC.

This clonotype appeared a few times. The J gene is TRBJ1-6, the V gene TRBV6-5, with D unclear. This CDR3 is built from 14 residues. V was cut by 7 bases and J by 10 bases, with 17 bases left in between. Germline V gene data show CDR1 as MNHEY and CDR2 as SVGAGI. The CDR3: CASKVYSKTSPLHF. The DNA for the CDR3 is TGTGCCAGCAAGGTCTACAGTAAAACATCACCCCTCCACTTT.

CDR3: CASSHRDGVQPQHF. The DNA of the CDR3 is TGTGCCAGCAGCCACCGGGACGGAGTTCAGCCCCAGCATTTT. The V gene is TRBV6-1, the J gene TRBJ1-5; a weak D match, TRBD1 (5 bases). Germline assignment: CDR1 MNHNS and CDR2 SASEGT. The CDR3 consists of 14 residues. Trimming cost V 6 bases and J 6 bases, with 15 bases left between them.

The CDR3 nucleotides read TGCGCCAGCAGCTTGGACAGGACCCCCAATGAGCAGTTCTTC. Its protein product is CASSLDRTPNEQFF. This chain uses TRBV5-1 with TRBJ2-1, with D maybe TRBD1 (5 bases). Germline V CDR1 and CDR2: SGHRS, YFSETQ. The V gene lost 0 bases and the J gene lost 6 bases, with 10 bases spanning the gap. The CDR3 runs 14 residues.

The V call is TRBV28, the J call TRBJ2-7; 7 bases align to TRBD1. Germline CDR1 reads MDHEN; CDR2 reads SYDVKM. The J segment lost 7 bases and the V segment lost 5 bases, leaving 11 bases of the junction unmatched. The CDR3 is 14 amino acids. CDR3 sequence reads: CASSPGQLRREQYF. The CDR3 DNA reads as TGTGCCAGCAGTCCGGGACAGCTACGAAGGGAGCAGTACTTC.

This clonotype was seen at least ten times. This chain joins TRBV7-9 and TRBJ1-5, with a tentative D call TRBD1 (6 bases). The CDR3 runs 13 residues. The V end lost 6 bases, the J end lost 4 bases, and 10 bases lay between the germline ends. The germline V gene encodes CDR1 SEHNR and CDR2 FQNEAQ (reference sequence). This chain's CDR3 is CASSLQGNQPQHF. DNA for the CDR3: TGTGCCAGCAGTCTCCAGGGGAATCAGCCCCAGCATTTT.

Turning to this clonotype: A junction boundary mismatches the germline segment, possibly from a read error. This sequence joins TRBV5-1 and TRBJ1-2, with TRBD1 matching 10 bases. This CDR3 has 14 residues. The germline V gene has CDR1 SGHRS and CDR2 YFSETQ. The CDR3 coding sequence is TGCGCCAGCAGCTTGGGAGACAGGGGGCAGGGCTGCACCTTC. It yields the protein CASSLGDRGQGCTF.

The chain carries TRBV7-2 and TRBJ2-1, with TRBD1 matching over 7 bases. With the DNA end fitting TRBJ2-7 better, the J assignment may be wrong. Germline V lookup: CDR1 SGHTA, CDR2 FQGNSA. The CDR3 is 13 amino acids. DNA for the CDR3: TGTGCCAGCAGCCTGACAGGGTACAATGAGCAGTACTTC. Its translation: CASSLTGYNEQYF.

As for this clonotype: Without the conserved terminal phenylalanine or tryptophan, this CDR3 likely stems from a read error. The chain joins TRBV25-1 to TRBJ2-1, with D possibly being TRBD2 (7 bases). Germline V gene data show CDR1 as MGHDK and CDR2 as SYGVNS. The CDR3 length is 14 residues. Trimming shortened V by 7 bases and J by 8 bases, and 18 bases separated the two germline ends. The CDR3: CASKTGGRLDEQFL. Here the CDR3 DNA reads TGTGCCAGCAAGACGGGGGGCCGATTGGATGAGCAGTTCTTA.

This sequence joins TRBV2 and TRBJ2-5; D is perhaps TRBD1 or TRBD2 (5 bases each). Germline V gene lookup returns CDR1 SNHLY and CDR2 FYNNEI. This CDR3 is 15 amino acids long. Trimming removed 6 bases from V and 5 bases from J, with 19 bases in between. In DNA form, the CDR3 reads TGTGCCAGCAGAAACCAGGGTTTGTGGGAGGAGACCCAGTACTTC. Residues: CASRNQGLWEETQYF.

The chain employs TRBV5-1 and TRBJ2-5, with TRBD2 matching 10 bases. After removal of 4 bases from V and 4 bases from J, the junction contained 7 bases not matched to a gene. Germline CDR1 SGHRS, CDR2 YFSETQ. The CDR3 covers 15 residues. CDR3: CASSVLAGDRETQYF. The CDR3 region has the DNA TGCGCCAGCAGCGTTCTAGCGGGGGACAGAGAGACCCAGTACTTC.

This chain joins TRBV7-2 and TRBJ2-5; tentative D call: TRBD2 (6 bases). The J call may be incorrect, as the DNA end agrees better with TRBJ2-7. Germline CDR1 is SGHTA and CDR2 is FQGNSA. The CDR3 contains 15 residues. The CDR3 reads CASSLRGRGSHEQYF. DNA for the CDR3: TGTGCCAGCAGCTTACGGGGCCGGGGGTCGCACGAGCAGTACTTC.

CDR3 protein: CASSFASNEQYF. CDR3 DNA: TGTGCCAGCAGCTTCGCGTCTAACGAGCAGTACTTC. The V and J genes are TRBV7-9 and TRBJ2-7, with D uncertain. The V end was cut by 3 bases, the J end by 5 bases, with 8 bases between. The CDR3 length is 12 residues. The germline CDR1 and CDR2 sequences are SEHNR and FQNEAQ (reference sequence).

This clonotype is a singleton in its sample. J is TRBJ1-1 and V is TRBV25-1; no firm D call. The V gene's germline CDR1 is MGHDK and CDR2 SYGVNS. The CDR3 is 14 residues long. The V and J ends lost 9 bases and 1 base respectively, with 15 bases between them. CDR3 in DNA: TGTGCCAGTGCCCTTACGAGTCGGAACACTGAAGCTTTCTTT. It specifies CASALTSRNTEAFF.

This clonotype was detected once. The rearrangement links TRBV20-1 to TRBJ2-5; no clear D. Germline V gives CDR1 DFQATT, CDR2 SNEGSKA (reference sequence). Deletions cut 0 bases from V and 13 bases from J, with 21 bases between. This CDR3 is 14 amino acids long. The CDR3 here is CSARDGNRDTSSYF. The CDR3 bases are TGCAGTGCTAGAGATGGAAATCGCGACACGAGTTCGTACTTC.

The rearrangement links TRBV3-1 to TRBJ2-5, with 11 bases matching TRBD1. The junction had 4 bases not matched to a gene; V was cut back by 2 bases and J by 5 bases. The CDR3 totals 15 residues. Germline V gene data show CDR1 as LGHDT and CDR2 as YNNKEL (reference sequence). CDR3 sequence: CASSQWTGGLETQYF. For the CDR3, the DNA is TGTGCCAGCAGCCAATGGACAGGGGGCCTGGAGACCCAGTACTTC.

This clonotype was found a few times. The V gene is TRBV4-2, the J gene TRBJ2-7; 8 bases align to TRBD2. The CDR3 sequence is 14 residues long. V gave up 1 base and J gave up 3 bases; unmatched junction bases: 2. Germline-derived CDR1 and CDR2 are LGHNA and YNFKEQ. The CDR3 here is CASSQGSGDYEQYF. CDR3 sequence (DNA): TGTGCCAGCAGCCAAGGTAGCGGGGACTACGAGCAGTACTTC.

The V gene is TRBV6-5, the J gene TRBJ2-6; D remains unclear. Trimming took off 9 bases at V and 5 bases at J, with 8 bases between the two ends. The CDR3 has 12 residues. CDR1 MNHEY and CDR2 SVGAGI come from the germline V gene. The CDR3, as DNA: TGTGCCAGTGCGTCTTGGGCCAACGTCCTGACTTTC. Protein product: CASASWANVLTF.

This clonotype was seen repeatedly, ten times or more. This chain links TRBV7-2 with TRBJ1-2, with TRBD1 matching 7 bases. This CDR3 is 14 amino acids long. The germline CDR1 and CDR2 sequences are SGHTA and FQGNSA. V was pared by 5 bases and J by 4 bases, with 7 bases of the junction left unmatched. The CDR3 coding sequence is TGTGCCAGCAGCCGACAGGGTGGGGCCTATGGCTACACCTTC. It codes for CASSRQGGAYGYTF.

This rearrangement joins TRBV20-1 to TRBJ2-7; the D call may be TRBD1 or TRBD2 (6 bases each). This CDR3 has 12 residues. Germline CDR1 and CDR2: DFQATT and SNEGSKA (reference sequence). Trimming took 4 bases from V and 4 from J, leaving 11 bases between them. The CDR3 DNA is TGCAGTGCTACCGGGGGACAATACGAGCAGTACTTC. It translates to CSATGGQYEQYF.

The chain employs TRBV27 and TRBJ2-3; 7 nucleotides line up with TRBD2. J lost 2 bases, V lost 4 bases, and 12 bases had no gene match. Germline V lookup: CDR1 MNHEY, CDR2 SMNVEV (reference sequence). There are 17 residues in the CDR3. The CDR3 DNA is TGTGCCAGCAGTTCCATAAAGACGGGGGGATCCACAGATACGCAGTATTTT. Amino acids: CASSSIKTGGSTDTQYF.

The chain is built from TRBV4-2 and TRBJ2-1, with D possibly TRBD2 on 7 matching bases. Germline V lookup: CDR1 LGHNA, CDR2 YNFKEQ. The CDR3 is 15 amino acids. V was cut by 0 bases and J by 10 bases, with 16 bases left in between. CDR3 residues: CASSQEEGGGGEQFF. The DNA of the CDR3 is TGTGCCAGCAGCCAAGAAGAGGGGGGGGGCGGCGAGCAGTTCTTC.

The chain recombines TRBV5-1 with TRBJ2-4; D may be TRBD1 or TRBD2 (6 bases each). The J call is doubtful: the DNA matches TRBJ2-7 better. The CDR3 length is 15 residues. CDR1 is SGHRS and CDR2 is YFSETQ in the germline V gene. The CDR3 DNA is TGCGCCAGCAGCTTGGACGGGGGCCGAGTGGGCGAGCAGTACTTC. Translated: CASSLDGGRVGEQYF.

This clonotype was seen a few times. Given a far larger clone just one base away, this is likely a sequencing read error. J is TRBJ2-5 and V is TRBV3-1; no clear D. The CDR3 spans 11 residues. Trimming removed 1 base at V and 7 bases at J, with 4 bases between. Germline CDR1 is LGHDT and CDR2 is YNNKEL (reference sequence). CDR3 DNA sequence: TGTGCCAGCAGCCAAGGAGCGACCCAGTACTTC. Translating gives CASSQGATQYF.

The V and J genes are TRBV5-1 and TRBJ1-1, with 9 bases identical to TRBD1. Germline assignment: CDR1 SGHRS and CDR2 YFSETQ. The trim removed 1 base at V and 0 bases at J, leaving 4 bases unmatched. This CDR3 is built from 16 residues. CDR3 nucleotides: TGCGCCAGCAGCTTGATCGGGACAGGGCTGAACACTGAAGCTTTCTTT. Its translation is CASSLIGTGLNTEAFF.